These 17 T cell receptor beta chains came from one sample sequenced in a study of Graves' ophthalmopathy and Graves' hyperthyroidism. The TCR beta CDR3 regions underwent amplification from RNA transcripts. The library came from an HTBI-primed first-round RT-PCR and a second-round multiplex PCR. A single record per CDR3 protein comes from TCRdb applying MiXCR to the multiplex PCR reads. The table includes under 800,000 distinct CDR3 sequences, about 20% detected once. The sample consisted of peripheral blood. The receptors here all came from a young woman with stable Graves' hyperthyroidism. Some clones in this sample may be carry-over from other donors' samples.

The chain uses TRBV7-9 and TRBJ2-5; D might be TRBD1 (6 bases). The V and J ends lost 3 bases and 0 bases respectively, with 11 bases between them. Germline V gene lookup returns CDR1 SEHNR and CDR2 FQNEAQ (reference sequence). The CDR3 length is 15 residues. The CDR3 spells CASSLGDTYQETQYF. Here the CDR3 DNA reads TGTGCCAGCAGCTTGGGGGACACCTACCAAGAGACCCAGTACTTC.

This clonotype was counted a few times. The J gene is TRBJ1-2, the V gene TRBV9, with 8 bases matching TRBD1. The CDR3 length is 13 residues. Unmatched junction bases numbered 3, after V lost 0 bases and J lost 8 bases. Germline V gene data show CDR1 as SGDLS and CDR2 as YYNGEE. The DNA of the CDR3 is TGTGCCAGCAGCGTAGTTCAGGGGGCAGGCTACACCTTC. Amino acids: CASSVVQGAGYTF.

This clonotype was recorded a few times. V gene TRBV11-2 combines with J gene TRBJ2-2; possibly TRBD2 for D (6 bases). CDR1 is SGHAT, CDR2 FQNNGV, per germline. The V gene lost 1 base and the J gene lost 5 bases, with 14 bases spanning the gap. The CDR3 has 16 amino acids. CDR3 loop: CASSLGLGLTTGELFF. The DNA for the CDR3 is TGTGCCAGCAGCTTAGGTTTGGGACTCACGACCGGGGAGCTGTTTTTT. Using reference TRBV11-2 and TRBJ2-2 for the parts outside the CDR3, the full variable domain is EAGVAQSPRYKIIEKRQSVAFWCNPISGHATLYWYQQILGQGPKLLIQFQNNGVVDDSQLPKDRFSAERLKGVDSTLKIQPAKLEDSAVYLCASSLGLGLTTGELFFGEGSRLTVL.

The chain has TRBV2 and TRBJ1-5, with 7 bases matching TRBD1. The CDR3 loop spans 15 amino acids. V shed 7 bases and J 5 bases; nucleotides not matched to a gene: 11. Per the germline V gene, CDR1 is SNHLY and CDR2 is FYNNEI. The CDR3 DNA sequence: TGTGCCAGCAACTCCGGGACAGAGGTGGATCAGCCCCAGCATTTT. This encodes CASNSGTEVDQPQHF.

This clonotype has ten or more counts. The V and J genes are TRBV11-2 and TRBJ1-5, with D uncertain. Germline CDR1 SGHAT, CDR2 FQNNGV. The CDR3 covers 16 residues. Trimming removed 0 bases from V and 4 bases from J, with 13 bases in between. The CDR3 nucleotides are TGTGCCAGCAGCTTAGACCCGACTGGGGAGAATCAGCCCCAGCATTTT. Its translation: CASSLDPTGENQPQHF. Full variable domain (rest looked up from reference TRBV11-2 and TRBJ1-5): EAGVAQSPRYKIIEKRQSVAFWCNPISGHATLYWYQQILGQGPKLLIQFQNNGVVDDSQLPKDRFSAERLKGVDSTLKIQPAKLEDSAVYLCASSLDPTGENQPQHFGDGTRLSIL.

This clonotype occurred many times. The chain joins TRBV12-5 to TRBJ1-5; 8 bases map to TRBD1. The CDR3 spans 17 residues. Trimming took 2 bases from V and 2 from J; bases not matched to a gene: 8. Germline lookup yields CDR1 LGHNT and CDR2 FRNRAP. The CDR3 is CASGLTIGQGGNQPQHF. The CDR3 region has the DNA TGTGCTAGTGGTTTGACAATAGGACAGGGCGGCAATCAGCCCCAGCATTTT.

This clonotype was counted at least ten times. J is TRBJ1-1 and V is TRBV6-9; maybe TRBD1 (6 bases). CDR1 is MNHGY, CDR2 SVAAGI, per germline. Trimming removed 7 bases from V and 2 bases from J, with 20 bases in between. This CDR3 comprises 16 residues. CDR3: CASTSSTQGTNTEAFF. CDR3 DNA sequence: TGTGCCAGCACCTCCTCAACCCAGGGGACCAACACTGAAGCTTTCTTT.

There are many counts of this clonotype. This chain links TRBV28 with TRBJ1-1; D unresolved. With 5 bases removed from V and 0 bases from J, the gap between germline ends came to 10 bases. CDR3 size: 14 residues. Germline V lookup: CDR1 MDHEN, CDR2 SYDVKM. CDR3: CASSLRALNTEAFF. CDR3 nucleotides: TGTGCCAGCAGTCTACGGGCCCTGAACACTGAAGCTTTCTTT.

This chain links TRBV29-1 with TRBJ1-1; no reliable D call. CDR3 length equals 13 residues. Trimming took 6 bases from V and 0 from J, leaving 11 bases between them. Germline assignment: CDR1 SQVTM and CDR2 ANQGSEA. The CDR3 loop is CSVEGDLNTEAFF. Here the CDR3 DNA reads TGCAGCGTCGAGGGCGACTTGAACACTGAAGCTTTCTTT.

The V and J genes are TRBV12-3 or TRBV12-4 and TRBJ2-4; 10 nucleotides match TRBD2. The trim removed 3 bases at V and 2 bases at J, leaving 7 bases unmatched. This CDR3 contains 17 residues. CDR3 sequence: CASSLSTSGTTKNIQYF. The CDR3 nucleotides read TGTGCCAGCAGTTTGTCAACTAGCGGGACCACCAAAAACATTCAGTACTTC.

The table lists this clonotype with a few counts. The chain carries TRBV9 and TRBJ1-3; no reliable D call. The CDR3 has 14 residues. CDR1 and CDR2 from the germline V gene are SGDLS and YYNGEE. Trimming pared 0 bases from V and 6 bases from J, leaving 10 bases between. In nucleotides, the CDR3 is TGTGCCAGCAGCGTAGCCGGGGAAGTAAACACCATATATTTT. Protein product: CASSVAGEVNTIYF. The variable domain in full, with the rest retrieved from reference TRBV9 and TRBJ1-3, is DSGVTQTPKHLITATGQRVTLRCSPRSGDLSVYWYQQSLDQGLQFLIQYYNGEERAKGNILERFSAQQFPDLHSELNLSSLELGDSALYFCASSVAGEVNTIYFGEGSWLTVV.

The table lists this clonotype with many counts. The DNA of the CDR3 is TGTGCCAGCAGTTCCACCCGCAGCTTCAATCAGCCCCAGCATTTT. Amino acid sequence: CASSSTRSFNQPQHF. V gene TRBV28 combines with J gene TRBJ1-5, with D unresolved. Trimming took 4 bases from V and 3 from J, leaving 13 bases between them. The CDR3 length is 15 residues. The V gene's germline CDR1 is MDHEN and CDR2 SYDVKM.

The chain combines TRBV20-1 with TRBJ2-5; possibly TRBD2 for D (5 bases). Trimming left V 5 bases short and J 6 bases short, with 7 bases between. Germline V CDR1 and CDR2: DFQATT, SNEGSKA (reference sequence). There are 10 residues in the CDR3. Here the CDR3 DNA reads TGCAGTGCTGGAGGCCAGACCCAGTACTTC. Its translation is CSAGGQTQYF.

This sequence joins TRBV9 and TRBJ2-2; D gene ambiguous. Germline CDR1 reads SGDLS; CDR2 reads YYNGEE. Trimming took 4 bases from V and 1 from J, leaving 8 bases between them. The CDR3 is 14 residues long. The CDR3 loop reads CASSTFKNTGELFF. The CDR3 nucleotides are TGTGCCAGCAGCACTTTCAAGAACACCGGGGAGCTGTTTTTT.

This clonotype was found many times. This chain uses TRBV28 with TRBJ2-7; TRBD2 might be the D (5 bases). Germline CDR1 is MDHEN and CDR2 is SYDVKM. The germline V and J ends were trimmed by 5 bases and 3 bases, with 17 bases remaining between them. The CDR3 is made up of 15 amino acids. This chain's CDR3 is CASSGGGLGVYEQYF. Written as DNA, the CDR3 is TGTGCCAGCAGTGGCGGAGGACTGGGAGTCTACGAGCAGTACTTC.

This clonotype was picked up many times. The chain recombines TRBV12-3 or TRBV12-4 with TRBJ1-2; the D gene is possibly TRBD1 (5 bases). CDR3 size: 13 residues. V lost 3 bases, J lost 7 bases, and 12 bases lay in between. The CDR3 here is CASSFLGEGGYTF. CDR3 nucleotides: TGTGCCAGCAGTTTTTTGGGGGAGGGTGGCTACACCTTC.

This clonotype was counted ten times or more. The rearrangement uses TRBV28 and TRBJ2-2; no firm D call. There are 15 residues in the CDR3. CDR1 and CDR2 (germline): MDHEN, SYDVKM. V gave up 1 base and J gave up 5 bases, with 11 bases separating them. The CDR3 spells CASSLYSSRTGELFF. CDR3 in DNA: TGTGCCAGCAGTTTATATAGTTCTAGGACCGGGGAGCTGTTTTTT.